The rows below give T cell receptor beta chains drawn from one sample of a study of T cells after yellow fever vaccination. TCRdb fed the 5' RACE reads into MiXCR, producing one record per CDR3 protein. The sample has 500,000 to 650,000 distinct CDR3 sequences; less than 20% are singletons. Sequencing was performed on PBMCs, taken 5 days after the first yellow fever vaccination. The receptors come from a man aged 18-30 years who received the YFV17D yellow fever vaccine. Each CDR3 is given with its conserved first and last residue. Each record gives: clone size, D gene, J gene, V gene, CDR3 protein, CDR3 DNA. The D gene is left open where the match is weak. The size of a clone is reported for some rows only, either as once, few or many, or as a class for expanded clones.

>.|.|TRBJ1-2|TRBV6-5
CASSYSTGTANYGYTF
TGTGCCAGCAGTTACTCGACCGGGACGGCTAACTATGGCTACACCTTC
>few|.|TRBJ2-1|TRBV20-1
CSATPTESYNEQFF
TGCAGTGCCACCCCGACTGAGTCCTACAATGAGCAGTTCTTC
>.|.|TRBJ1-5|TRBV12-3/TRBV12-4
CASSLGGQGPNQPQHF
TGTGCCAGCAGTTTAGGGGGGCAGGGTCCTAATCAGCCCCAGCATTTT
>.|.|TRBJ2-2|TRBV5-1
CASSFDKRNTGELFF
TGCGCCAGCAGCTTTGACAAACGGAACACCGGGGAGCTGTTTTTT
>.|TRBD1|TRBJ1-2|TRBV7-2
CASNPTGGNYGYTF
TGTGCCAGCAACCCGACAGGGGGGAACTATGGCTACACCTTC
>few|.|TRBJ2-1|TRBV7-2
CASSLIAGGGEQFF
TGTGCCAGCAGCTTAATTGCGGGTGGGGGTGAGCAGTTCTTC
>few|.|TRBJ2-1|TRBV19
CASSIWGAGANEQFF
TGTGCCAGTAGTATCTGGGGTGCGGGTGCCAATGAGCAGTTCTTC
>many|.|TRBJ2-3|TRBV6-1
CASSPSRTPPRGTQYF
TGTGCCAGCAGCCCCAGCAGGACACCCCCCCGGGGGACGCAGTATTTT
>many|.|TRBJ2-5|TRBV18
CASSPGNLQETQYF
TGTGCCAGCTCACCAGGCAATCTACAAGAGACCCAGTACTTC
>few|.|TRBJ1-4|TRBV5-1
CASSTRPASNEKLFF
TGCGCCAGCAGCACCCGACCGGCCTCTAATGAAAAACTGTTTTTT
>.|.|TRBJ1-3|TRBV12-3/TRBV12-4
CASSWTVRNTIYF
TGTGCCAGCAGTTGGACCGTAAGAAACACCATATATTTT
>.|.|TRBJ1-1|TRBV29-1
CSVVELNTEAFF
TGCAGCGTGGTCGAATTGAACACTGAAGCTTTCTTT
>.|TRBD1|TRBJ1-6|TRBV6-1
CASTETGAYSPLHF
TGTGCCAGCACCGAGACAGGGGCATATTCACCCCTCCACTTT
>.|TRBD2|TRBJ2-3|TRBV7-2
CASSVRLAVEDTQYF
TGTGCCAGCAGTGTTCGACTAGCGGTCGAAGATACGCAGTATTTT
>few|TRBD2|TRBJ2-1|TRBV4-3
CASSQEPAGGHHNEQFF
TGCGCCAGCAGCCAAGAACCAGCGGGGGGGCACCACAATGAGCAGTTCTTC
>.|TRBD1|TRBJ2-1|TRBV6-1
CASSGGTLQGDEQFF
TGTGCCAGCAGTGGAGGGACCTTACAGGGGGATGAGCAGTTCTTC
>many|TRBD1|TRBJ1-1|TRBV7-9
CASSLDAGGNTEAFF
TGTGCCAGCAGCTTAGACGCAGGGGGGAACACTGAAGCTTTCTTT
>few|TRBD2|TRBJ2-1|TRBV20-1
CSARSILAGSYNEQFF
TGCAGTGCTAGATCAATACTAGCGGGGAGCTACAATGAGCAGTTCTTC
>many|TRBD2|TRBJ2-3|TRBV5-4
CASSLGVAGGHPDTQYF
TGTGCCAGCAGCTTAGGTGTCGCGGGGGGGCATCCAGATACGCAGTATTTT
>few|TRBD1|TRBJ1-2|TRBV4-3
CASSRQTGALNYGYTF
TGCGCCAGCAGCCGGCAGACAGGGGCCCTTAACTATGGCTACACCTTC
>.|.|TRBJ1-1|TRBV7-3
CASSSGAANTEAFF
TGTGCCAGCAGCTCGGGGGCCGCGAACACTGAAGCTTTCTTT
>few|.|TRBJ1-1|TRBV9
CASSVRINTEAFF
TGTGCCAGCAGCGTCCGAATCAACACTGAAGCTTTCTTT
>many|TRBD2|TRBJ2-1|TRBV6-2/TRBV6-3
CASSYGTSHSYNEQFF
TGTGCCAGCAGTTACGGGACTAGCCACTCCTACAATGAGCAGTTCTTC
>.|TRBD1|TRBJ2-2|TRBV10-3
CAISEAGTGFSGELFF
TGTGCCATCAGTGAGGCCGGGACAGGGTTTTCCGGGGAGCTGTTTTTT
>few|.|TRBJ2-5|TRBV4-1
CASSRAAAFETQYF
TGCGCCAGCAGCCGGGCGGCGGCCTTCGAGACCCAGTACTTC
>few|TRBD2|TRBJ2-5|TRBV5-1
CASGRLAEETQYF
TGCGCCAGCGGCCGACTAGCGGAAGAGACCCAGTACTTC
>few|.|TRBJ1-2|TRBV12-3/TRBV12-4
CASSFRDGRGYTF
TGTGCCAGCAGTTTTAGGGATGGAAGAGGCTACACCTTC
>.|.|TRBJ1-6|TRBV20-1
CSVSTGPPSPLHF
TGCAGTGTTAGCACAGGTCCGCCCTCACCCCTCCACTTT
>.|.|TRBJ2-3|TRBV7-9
CASSMTGTDRVTDTQYF
TGTGCCAGCAGCATGACGGGGACCGACCGCGTGACAGATACGCAGTATTTT
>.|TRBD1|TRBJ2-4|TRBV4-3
CASSHQGAADIQYF
TGCGCCAGCAGCCACCAGGGGGCTGCGGACATTCAGTACTTC
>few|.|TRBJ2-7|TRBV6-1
CASSPYGGYEQYF
TGTGCCAGCAGCCCGTACGGGGGCTACGAGCAGTACTTC
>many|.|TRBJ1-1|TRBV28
CASSLPQGNTEAFF
TGTGCCAGCAGTTTACCACAGGGGAACACTGAAGCTTTCTTT
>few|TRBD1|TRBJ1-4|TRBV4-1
CASSQVFRGLVTNEKLFF
TGCGCCAGCAGCCAAGTCTTTAGGGGGCTGGTAACTAATGAAAAACTGTTTTTT
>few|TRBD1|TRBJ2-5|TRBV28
CASSLGQGVRWTQYF
TGTGCCAGCAGTCTAGGACAGGGGGTAAGATGGACCCAGTACTTC
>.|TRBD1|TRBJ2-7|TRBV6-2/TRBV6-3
CASSTSAGQGVYEQYF
TGTGCCAGCAGTACCTCTGCGGGACAGGGGGTTTACGAGCAGTACTTC
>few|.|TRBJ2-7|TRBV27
CASSTSRDHYYEQYF
TGTGCCAGCAGCACATCCCGGGACCACTACTACGAGCAGTACTTC
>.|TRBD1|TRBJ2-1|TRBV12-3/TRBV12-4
CASSAWTGGNEQFF
TGTGCCAGCAGTGCCTGGACAGGGGGGAATGAGCAGTTCTTC
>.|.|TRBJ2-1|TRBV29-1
CSVSPRVGVTYNEQFF
TGCAGCGTGAGCCCACGAGTGGGCGTAACCTACAATGAGCAGTTCTTC
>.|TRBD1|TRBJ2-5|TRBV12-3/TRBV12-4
CASALSGTVETQYF
TGTGCCAGCGCCCTCTCCGGGACAGTAGAGACCCAGTACTTC
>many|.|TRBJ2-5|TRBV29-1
CSVGLTETQYF
TGCAGCGTTGGTCTAACAGAGACCCAGTACTTC
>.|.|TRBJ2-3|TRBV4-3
CASSQDGAAARTDTQYF
TGCGCCAGCAGCCAAGATGGGGCAGCGGCGCGCACAGATACGCAGTATTTT
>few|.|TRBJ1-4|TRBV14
CASSQAHGVGYEKLFF
TGTGCCAGCAGCCAAGCGCATGGGGTCGGGTATGAAAAACTGTTTTTT
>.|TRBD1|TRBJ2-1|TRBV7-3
CASSDRDRGLNEQFF
TGTGCCAGCAGCGACCGGGACAGGGGGCTCAATGAGCAGTTCTTC
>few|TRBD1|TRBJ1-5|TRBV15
CATSRGGSGQGSQPQHF
TGTGCCACCAGCAGGGGAGGGTCGGGACAGGGGAGCCAGCCCCAGCATTTT
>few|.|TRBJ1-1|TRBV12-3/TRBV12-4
CASSLWGGEAFF
TGTGCCAGCAGTTTATGGGGGGGCGAAGCTTTCTTT
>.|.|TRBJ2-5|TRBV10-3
CAISALETQYF
TGTGCCATCAGTGCCCTCGAGACCCAGTACTTC
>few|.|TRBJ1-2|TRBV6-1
CASSTPAGVNGYTF
TGTGCCAGCAGCACTCCTGCAGGGGTGAATGGCTACACCTTC
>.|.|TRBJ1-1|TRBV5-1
CASSLEAGNGEAFF
TGCGCCAGCAGCTTGGAGGCAGGGAATGGTGAAGCTTTCTTT
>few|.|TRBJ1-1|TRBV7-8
CASSSSPDGTEAFF
TGTGCCAGCAGCTCGAGCCCCGATGGGACTGAAGCTTTCTTT
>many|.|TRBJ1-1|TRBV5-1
CASSVDGDTEAFF
TGCGCCAGCAGCGTCGACGGGGACACTGAAGCTTTCTTT
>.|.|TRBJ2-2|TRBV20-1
CSASPRQAGELFF
TGCAGTGCTAGTCCCCGACAGGCCGGGGAGCTGTTTTTT
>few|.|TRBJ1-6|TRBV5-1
CASRQQGTNSPLHF
TGCGCCAGCAGACAACAGGGAACTAATTCACCCCTCCACTTT